This T cell receptor beta chain was recovered during a study of T cells in Graves' hyperthyroidism and ophthalmopathy. Whole-study findings and limits: By a 13 V-J model, ophthalmopathy was set apart from stable hyperthyroidism.

Amplified regions were TCR beta CDR3 sequences from RNA transcripts. First-round RT-PCR targeting the TCR CDR3 was performed with the HTBI primer set. Via MiXCR, TCRdb re-called the multiplex PCR reads, giving one row per CDR3 protein. The sample has under 600,000 distinct CDR3 sequences, around 15% seen once; the top ten hold roughly 3%. This CDR3 is built from 14 residues. Germline CDR1 SNHLY, CDR2 FYNNEI. V was pared by 4 bases and J by 0 bases, with 7 bases between. Enrolled ophthalmopathy patients presented with a Clinical Activity Score of at least 3, a NOSPECS grade of at least 4, and disease duration under 3 months. Diagnosis rested on symptoms, serum thyroxine and TRAb, thyroid ultrasound, and orbital computed tomography. Extraction of PBMCs used roughly 9.6 ml of fresh peripheral blood. In the case of this clonotype: Its antigen is still unknown. A much larger clone differs from this one at a single base, so this may be a read error.

The chain joins TRBV2 to TRBJ2-1; D may correspond to TRBD1 or TRBD2 (5 bases each). Source material: blood. The sequence was obtained from a woman aged 40-49 years with Graves' ophthalmopathy. The CDR3 nucleotides are TGTGCCAGCAGTGGGGACGGCTCCTACAATGAGCAGTTCTTC. Its translation: CASSGDGSYNEQFF.